The clone carrying this T cell receptor (beta chain) was seen only a few times. The antigen is not known. The entry originates in a study of T-cell memory formation after mild COVID-19. Study-level background: Among the donors, TCR clusters were largely specific to each donor. Study-wide results and caveats: The appearance of some responding clones in pre-infection memory suggested that cross-reactive memory joined. Clones that contracted from day 15 to 85 had balanced CD4/CD8; later expanders were CD4+ biased.

The V segment lost 4 bases and the J segment 5 bases; nucleotides outside the gene matches: 11. The CDR3 is made up of 15 amino acids. Germline-derived CDR1 and CDR2 are SGHKS and YYEKEE (reference sequence). TCRdb reanalysed the 5' RACE reads using MiXCR and keeps one entry per CDR3 protein. The sample shows approximately 560,000 distinct CDR3 sequences, 15% to 20% of them seen only once. This TCR came from an adult woman who had mild COVID-19 (a few samples of this study predate the infection). Cell type and time point are not known. V is TRBV5-5 and J is TRBJ1-2; 7 bases are a match to TRBD1. Specimen: PBMCs or a T cell subset sorted from them (not recorded which). CDR3 protein: CASSGQATTLYGYTF. The DNA of the CDR3 is TGTGCCAGCAGCGGACAGGCGACTACCCTATATGGCTACACCTTC.